A selection of T cell receptor beta chains follows, all from one sample in a study of CD8 T cells in Susac syndrome. Using its own MiXCR run on the immunoSEQ multiplex PCR reads, TCRdb lists one record per CDR3 protein. The sample includes about 150,000 distinct CDR3 sequences, around 94% of them seen just once. The sample taken for sequencing was CD4+ T cells from PBMCs. The receptors were gathered from a human donor in good health. Both conserved end residues are trimmed from each CDR3. The D gene is left open where the match is weak.

D gene: NA; CDR3 length: 12; V gene: TRBV10-3; CDR3 protein: AISERLDNDEQY
D gene: TRBD2; CDR3 length: 11; V gene: TRBV5-1; CDR3 protein: ASSTSGYNEQF
D gene: NA; CDR3 length: 14; V gene: TRBV11-2; CDR3 protein: ASSLGQVASGNTIY
D gene: TRBD2; CDR3 length: 11; V gene: TRBV2; CDR3 protein: ASSLSGGNEQF
D gene: NA; CDR3 length: 12; V gene: TRBV14; CDR3 protein: ASSQIQGNGELF
D gene: NA; CDR3 length: 14; V gene: TRBV7-2; CDR3 protein: ASSPTTLNRRNEQF
D gene: NA; CDR3 length: 10; V gene: TRBV20-1; CDR3 protein: SARKDLYGYT
D gene: TRBD1; CDR3 length: 15; V gene: TRBV7-9; CDR3 protein: ASSPIAGTGKVYEQY
D gene: TRBD2; CDR3 length: 13; V gene: TRBV25-1; CDR3 protein: ASSRLAGVNNEQF
D gene: NA; CDR3 length: 9; V gene: TRBV30; CDR3 protein: AWSYSNKAF
D gene: TRBD1; CDR3 length: 12; V gene: TRBV29-1; CDR3 protein: SGLQGVSAPEAF
D gene: NA; CDR3 length: 12; V gene: TRBV3-1; CDR3 protein: ASSQRGGFNEQF
D gene: NA; CDR3 length: 12; V gene: TRBV19; CDR3 protein: ASSIQSQAGELF
D gene: NA; CDR3 length: 14; V gene: TRBV18; CDR3 protein: ASSPYPRGMNTEAF
D gene: NA; CDR3 length: 14; V gene: TRBV28; CDR3 protein: ASSSLYLEERDGYT
D gene: NA; CDR3 length: 13; V gene: TRBV30; CDR3 protein: ASLDGSSGANVLT
D gene: NA; CDR3 length: 11; V gene: TRBV3-1; CDR3 protein: ASSRGVGDTQY
D gene: NA; CDR3 length: 17; V gene: TRBV12-3/TRBV12-4; CDR3 protein: ASSLLALREGGVRETQY
D gene: NA; CDR3 length: 14; V gene: TRBV15; CDR3 protein: ATSNTRTDSSYEQY
D gene: NA; CDR3 length: 11; V gene: TRBV12-3/TRBV12-4; CDR3 protein: ASSSPTNTEAF
D gene: NA; CDR3 length: 12; V gene: TRBV12-3/TRBV12-4; CDR3 protein: ASSLVQYAYEQY
D gene: NA; CDR3 length: 13; V gene: TRBV20-1; CDR3 protein: SALRGQTPSRGYT
D gene: TRBD1; CDR3 length: 13; V gene: TRBV15; CDR3 protein: ATSSPGTGAYEQY
D gene: TRBD2; CDR3 length: 14; V gene: TRBV3-1; CDR3 protein: ASSQVTSGPYNEQF
D gene: NA; CDR3 length: 14; V gene: TRBV6-2/TRBV6-3; CDR3 protein: ASSYQVGGKFDTQY
D gene: NA; CDR3 length: 13; V gene: TRBV2; CDR3 protein: ASSEDRLKNTEAF
D gene: NA; CDR3 length: 11; V gene: TRBV19; CDR3 protein: ASSTIDFREQY
D gene: NA; CDR3 length: 10; V gene: TRBV20-1; CDR3 protein: SARTENTEAF
D gene: TRBD1; CDR3 length: 12; V gene: TRBV30; CDR3 protein: AWSRDRADTEAF
D gene: NA; CDR3 length: 11; V gene: TRBV3-1; CDR3 protein: ASSHEGTGELF
D gene: NA; CDR3 length: 13; V gene: TRBV5-1; CDR3 protein: ASREIPGTYNEQF
D gene: NA; CDR3 length: 12; V gene: TRBV6-6; CDR3 protein: ASSYDGGRYGYT
D gene: NA; CDR3 length: 12; V gene: TRBV7-6; CDR3 protein: ASSLSLHNSPLH
D gene: NA; CDR3 length: 9; V gene: TRBV9; CDR3 protein: ASSVCQPQH
D gene: NA; CDR3 length: 15; V gene: TRBV18; CDR3 protein: ASSPAQTLAASDTQY